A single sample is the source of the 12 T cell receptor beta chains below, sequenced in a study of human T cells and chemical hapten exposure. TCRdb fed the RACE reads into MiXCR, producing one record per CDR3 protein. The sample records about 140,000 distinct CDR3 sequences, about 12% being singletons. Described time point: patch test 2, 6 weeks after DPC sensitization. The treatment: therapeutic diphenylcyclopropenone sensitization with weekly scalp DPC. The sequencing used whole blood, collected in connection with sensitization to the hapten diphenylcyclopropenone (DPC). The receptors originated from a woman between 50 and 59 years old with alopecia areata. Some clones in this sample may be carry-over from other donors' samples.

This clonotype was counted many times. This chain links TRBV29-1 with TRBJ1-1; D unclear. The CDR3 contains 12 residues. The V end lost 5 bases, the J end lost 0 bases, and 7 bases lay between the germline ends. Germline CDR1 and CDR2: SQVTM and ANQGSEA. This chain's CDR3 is CSVTMVNTEAFF. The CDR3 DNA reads TGCAGCGTTACGATGGTGAACACTGAAGCTTTCTTT.

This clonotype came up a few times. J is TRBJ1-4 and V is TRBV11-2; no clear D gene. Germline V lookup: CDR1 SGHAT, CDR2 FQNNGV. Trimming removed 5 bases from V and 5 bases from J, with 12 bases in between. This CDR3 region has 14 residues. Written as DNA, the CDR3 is TGTGCCAGCAGCCCGAGGGCCTTAAATGAAAAACTGTTTTTT. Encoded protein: CASSPRALNEKLFF.

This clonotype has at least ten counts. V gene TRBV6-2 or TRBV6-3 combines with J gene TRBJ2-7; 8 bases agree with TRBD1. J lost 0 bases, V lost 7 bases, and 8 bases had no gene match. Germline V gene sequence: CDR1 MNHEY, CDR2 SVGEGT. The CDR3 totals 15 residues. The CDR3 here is CASTRGQVGSYEQYF. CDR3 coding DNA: TGTGCCAGCACTCGGGGACAGGTGGGCTCCTACGAGCAGTACTTC.

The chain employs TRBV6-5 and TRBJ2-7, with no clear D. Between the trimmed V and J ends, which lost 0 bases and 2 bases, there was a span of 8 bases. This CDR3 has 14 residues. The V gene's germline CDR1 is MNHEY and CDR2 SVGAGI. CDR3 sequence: CASSYSDVPYEQYF. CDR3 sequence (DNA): TGTGCCAGCAGTTACTCGGACGTTCCCTACGAGCAGTACTTC.

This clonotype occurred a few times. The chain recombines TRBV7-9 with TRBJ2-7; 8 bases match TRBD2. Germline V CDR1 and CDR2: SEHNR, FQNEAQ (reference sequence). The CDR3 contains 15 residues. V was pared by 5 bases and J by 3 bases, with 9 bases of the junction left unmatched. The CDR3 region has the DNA TGTGCCAGCAGCCCGAGACTAGCGACAATCTACGAGCAGTACTTC. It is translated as CASSPRLATIYEQYF.

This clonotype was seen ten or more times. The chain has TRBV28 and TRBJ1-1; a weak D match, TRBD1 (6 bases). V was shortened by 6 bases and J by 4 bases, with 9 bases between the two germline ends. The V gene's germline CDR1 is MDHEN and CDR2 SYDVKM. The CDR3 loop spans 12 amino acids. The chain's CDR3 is CASRTGTTEAFF. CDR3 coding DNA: TGTGCCAGCAGAACAGGGACCACTGAAGCTTTCTTT.

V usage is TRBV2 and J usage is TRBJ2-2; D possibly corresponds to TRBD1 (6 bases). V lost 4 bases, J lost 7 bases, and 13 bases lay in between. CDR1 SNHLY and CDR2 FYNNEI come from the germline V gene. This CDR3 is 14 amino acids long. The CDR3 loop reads CASSVGQGYGELFF. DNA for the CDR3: TGTGCCAGCAGTGTCGGGCAGGGGTACGGGGAGCTGTTTTTT.

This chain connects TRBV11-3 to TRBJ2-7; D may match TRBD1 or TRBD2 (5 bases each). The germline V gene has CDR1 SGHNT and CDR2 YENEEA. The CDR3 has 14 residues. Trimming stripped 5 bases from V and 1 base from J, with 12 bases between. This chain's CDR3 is CASSATGASYEQYF. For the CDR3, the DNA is TGTGCCAGCAGCGCCACCGGGGCTTCCTACGAGCAGTACTTC.

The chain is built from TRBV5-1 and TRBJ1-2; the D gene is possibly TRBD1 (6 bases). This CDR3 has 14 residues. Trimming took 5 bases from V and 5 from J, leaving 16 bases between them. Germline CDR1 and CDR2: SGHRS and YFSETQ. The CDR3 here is CASSNTGPGYGYTF. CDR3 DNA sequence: TGCGCCAGCAGTAATACAGGGCCGGGATATGGCTACACCTTC.

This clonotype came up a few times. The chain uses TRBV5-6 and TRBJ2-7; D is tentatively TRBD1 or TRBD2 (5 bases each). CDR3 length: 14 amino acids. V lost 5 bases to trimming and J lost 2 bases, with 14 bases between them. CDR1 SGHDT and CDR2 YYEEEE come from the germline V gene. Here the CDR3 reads CASRLGAGTYEQYF. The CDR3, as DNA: TGTGCCAGCAGACTCGGGGCAGGAACCTACGAGCAGTACTTC.

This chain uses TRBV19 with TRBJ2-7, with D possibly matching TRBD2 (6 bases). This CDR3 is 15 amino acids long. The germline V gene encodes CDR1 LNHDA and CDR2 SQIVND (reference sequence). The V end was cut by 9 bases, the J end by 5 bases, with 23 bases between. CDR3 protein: CASREFAEGRHEQYF. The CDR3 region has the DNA TGTGCCAGCCGAGAATTTGCGGAGGGAAGGCACGAGCAGTACTTC.

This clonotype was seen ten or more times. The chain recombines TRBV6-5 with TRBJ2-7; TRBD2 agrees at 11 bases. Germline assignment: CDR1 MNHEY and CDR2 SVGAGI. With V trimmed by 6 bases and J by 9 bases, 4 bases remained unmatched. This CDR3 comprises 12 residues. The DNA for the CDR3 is TGTGCCAGCAGCCCGACTAGCGGGATGCAGTACTTC. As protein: CASSPTSGMQYF.